This TCR beta chain was recovered during a study of T cell repertoires in cytomegalovirus infection. On the study more broadly: Recently identified HLA-C-restricted and well-studied HLA-B-restricted CMV epitopes were used. It can be stated that public TCR beta signatures indicated CMV infection as well as a matching HLA type. Study observations and caveats: Pooled public TCR beta family frequency picked out CMV carriers with the relevant HLA. Dominating the ex vivo response were HLA-C-restricted CMV-specific TCR beta clonotypes.

Of note for this clonotype: The antigen remains undetermined.

TCRdb recomputed calls from the reads with MiXCR, one row per CDR3 protein. The top ten hold 80% to 95% of the sample, which has about 83,000 distinct CDR3 sequences, approximately 45% seen once. This CDR3 has 15 residues. Germline V CDR1 and CDR2: MNHEY, SMNVEV (reference sequence). V lost 3 bases and J 2 bases, leaving 13 bases between the germline ends. The rearrangement links TRBV27 to TRBJ1-1, with a weak D call TRBD1 (5 bases). The sequence came from a human donor in good health (CMV status not recorded). Some clones in this sample may be carry-over from other donors' samples. The starting material was CD8+ T cells from cultured PBMCs, obtained from culture after CMV antigen stimulation. The CDR3 nucleotides read TGTGCCAGCAGTTTGCGCCGGGGGGTAAACACTGAAGCTTTCTTT. This codes for CASSLRRGVNTEAFF.